One sample yielded the 14 T cell receptor beta chains listed below, sequenced in a study of CD8+CD57+ T cells in acquired aplastic anemia. Genomic DNA constituted the template upon which TCR beta VDJ and CDR3 profiling was performed. TCRdb used MiXCR to reprocess the reads, holding one entry per CDR3 protein. The table records 110,000 or so distinct CDR3 sequences, around 53% of them present only once. The sample comprised sorted CD4+, CD8+, or CD8+CD57+ T cells (not recorded which) from PBMCs. The receptor set was obtained from a human donor in good health, serving as a control.

This clonotype occurred a few times. A clone one base away is much larger, so this may be a read error. The rearrangement joins TRBV20-1 to TRBJ2-1, with D uncertain. The CDR3 runs to 15 residues. Germline V gene lookup returns CDR1 DFQATT and CDR2 SNEGSKA (reference sequence). CDR3 loop: CSARGNSGSYNEQLF. Here the CDR3 DNA reads TGCAGTGCTAGAGGCAATAGTGGGTCCTACAATGAGCAGCTCTTC.

This clonotype turned up a few times. The genes are TRBV11-1 and TRBJ2-1; maybe TRBD2 (5 bases). Trimming pared 5 bases from V and 3 bases from J, leaving 17 bases between. In germline, CDR1 is SGHAT, CDR2 FQDESV (reference sequence). The CDR3 has 16 residues. CDR3: CASSPRTLLDYNEQFF. CDR3 DNA: TGTGCCAGCAGCCCCCGGACTCTCCTAGACTACAATGAGCAGTTCTTC.

This clonotype was seen more than once but under ten times. V and J are TRBV11-2 and TRBJ2-1; tentative D call: TRBD1 (6 bases). Germline CDR1 is SGHAT and CDR2 is FQNNGV. Trimming stripped 1 base from V and 2 bases from J, with 9 bases between. The CDR3 loop spans 15 amino acids. CDR3 DNA: TGTGCCAGCAGCTTAGGAGGGGGAACCTACAATGAGCAGTTCTTC. Translated: CASSLGGGTYNEQFF.

At least ten counts were recorded for this clonotype. The CDR3 DNA follows: TGTGCCAGCAGCTTAACTACGGGCATGAACACTGAAGCTTTCTTT. This translates into CASSLTTGMNTEAFF. This chain connects TRBV7-3 to TRBJ1-1; D uncertain. In germline, CDR1 is SGHTA, CDR2 FQGTGA. The germline V and J ends were trimmed by 0 bases and 0 bases, with 8 bases remaining between them. The length of the CDR3 is 15 residues. The complete variable domain, with remaining parts taken from reference TRBV7-3 and TRBJ1-1, reads GAGVSQTPSNKVTEKGKYVELRCDPISGHTALYWYRQSLGQGPEFLIYFQGTGAADDSGLPNDRFFAVRPEGSVSTLKIQRTERGDSAVYLCASSLTTGMNTEAFFGQGTRLTVV.

This clonotype was detected only a few times. A read error may be the cause here, since a much bigger clone is one base away. The CDR3 does not end in the conserved phenylalanine or tryptophan, so this is likely a read error. J is TRBJ1-2 and V is TRBV5-1; maybe TRBD1 (5 bases). In germline, CDR1 is SGHRS, CDR2 YFSETQ. This CDR3 region has 12 residues. V gave up 4 bases and J gave up 10 bases, with 14 bases separating them. The DNA of the CDR3 is TGCGCCAGCAGCCAACCCGGGGGGGACTACACCATC. Amino acids: CASSQPGGDYTI.

This clonotype was observed at least ten times. This chain connects TRBV5-6 to TRBJ1-2; 7 bases agree with TRBD1. The length of the CDR3 is 14 residues. Germline V gives CDR1 SGHDT, CDR2 YYEEEE. Trimming cost V 4 bases and J 5 bases; bases outside gene matches: 8. The CDR3 DNA follows: TGTGCCAGCAGCACCACAGGGGTCGGGTATGGCTACACCTTC. It yields the protein CASSTTGVGYGYTF. The variable domain in full, completed from reference TRBV5-6 and TRBJ1-2, reads DAGVTQSPTHLIKTRGQQVTLRCSPKSGHDTVSWYQQALGQGPQFIFQYYEEEERQRGNFPDRFSGHQFPNYSSELNVNALLLGDSALYLCASSTTGVGYGYTFGSGTRLTVV.

The chain couples TRBV13 to TRBJ2-1, with 14 bases matching TRBD2. Germline trimming cut 3 bases from V and 0 bases from J; bases unmatched to any gene: 10. Germline V lookup: CDR1 PRHDT, CDR2 FYEKMQ (reference sequence). This CDR3 region has 20 residues. CDR3 protein: CASSFGLAGGGSSSYNEQFF. The CDR3 DNA reads TGTGCCAGCAGCTTCGGACTAGCGGGAGGAGGCTCAAGCTCCTACAATGAGCAGTTCTTC. Full variable domain (missing parts from reference TRBV13 and TRBJ2-1): AAGVIQSPRHLIKEKRETATLKCYPIPRHDTVYWYQQGPGQDPQFLISFYEKMQSDKGSIPDRFSAQQFSDYHSELNMSSLELGDSALYFCASSFGLAGGGSSSYNEQFFGPGTRLTVL.

This rearrangement joins TRBV5-3 to TRBJ2-5; 9 bases are a match to TRBD1. The end of the DNA fits TRBJ2-7 better, so the J call may be wrong. TRBV5-3 is an ORF; its function is uncertain. The CDR3 extends over 14 amino acids. CDR3 region: CASTSGTGTYEQYF. In DNA form, the CDR3 reads TGTGCCAGCACTTCCGGGACAGGGACCTACGAGCAGTACTTC.

On this clonotype: A much larger clone differs from this one at a single base, so this may be a read error. The chain joins TRBV2 to TRBJ1-5, with D perhaps matching TRBD1 (5 bases). Looked up from germline, CDR1 is SNHLY and CDR2 is FYNNEI. The CDR3 length is 17 residues. The V end lost 8 bases, the J end lost 2 bases, and 22 bases lay between the germline ends. The CDR3: CASCLGRARGGNQPQHF. The CDR3 nucleotides read TGTGCCAGCTGCCTGGGCAGGGCGAGAGGTGGCAATCAGCCCCAGCATTTT.

In its sample, this clonotype was seen many times. The chain uses TRBV5-1 and TRBJ2-7; D unresolved. The CDR3 spans 12 residues. Trimming pared 3 bases from V and 0 bases from J, leaving 4 bases between. Germline V lookup: CDR1 SGHRS, CDR2 YFSETQ. CDR3 protein: CASSSNSYEQYF. The CDR3 DNA reads as TGCGCCAGCAGCTCTAACTCCTACGAGCAGTACTTC.

The genes are TRBV10-3 and TRBJ2-7; D not certain. The ends were cut back, 3 bases at V and 4 bases at J, with 7 bases in the middle. The CDR3 is made up of 12 amino acids. Germline CDR1 reads ENHRY; CDR2 reads SYGVKD. The CDR3 region is CAISEGGYEQYF. CDR3 coding DNA: TGTGCCATCAGTGAAGGTGGATACGAGCAGTACTTC.

V and J are TRBV10-3 and TRBJ2-3; unclear D gene. The germline V and J ends were trimmed by 0 bases and 5 bases, with 6 bases remaining between them. There are 13 residues in the CDR3. The germline V gene encodes CDR1 ENHRY and CDR2 SYGVKD. CDR3 coding DNA: TGTGCCATCAGTGAGTCAAACAGAGATACGCAGTATTTT. Its translation: CAISESNRDTQYF.

Remarks on this clonotype: This may be a read error, as it is one base from a much larger clone. V is TRBV7-3 and J is TRBJ1-2; no clear D gene. The CDR3 runs 12 residues. CDR1 SGHTA and CDR2 FQGTGA come from the germline V gene. The CDR3 loop is CASSLRGSGYTF. The CDR3 DNA is TGTGCCAGCAGTTTAAGAGGGAGCGGCTACACCTTC.

The chain joins TRBV25-1 to TRBJ2-1, with D maybe TRBD2 (7 bases). Trimming took off 5 bases at V and 4 bases at J, with 18 bases between the two ends. This CDR3 region has 16 residues. Germline V gene data show CDR1 as MGHDK and CDR2 as SYGVNS. The CDR3 nucleotides are TGTGCCAGCAGTCAACCACGGGGGGCCCGGTACAATGAGCAGTTCTTC. Amino acids: CASSQPRGARYNEQFF.